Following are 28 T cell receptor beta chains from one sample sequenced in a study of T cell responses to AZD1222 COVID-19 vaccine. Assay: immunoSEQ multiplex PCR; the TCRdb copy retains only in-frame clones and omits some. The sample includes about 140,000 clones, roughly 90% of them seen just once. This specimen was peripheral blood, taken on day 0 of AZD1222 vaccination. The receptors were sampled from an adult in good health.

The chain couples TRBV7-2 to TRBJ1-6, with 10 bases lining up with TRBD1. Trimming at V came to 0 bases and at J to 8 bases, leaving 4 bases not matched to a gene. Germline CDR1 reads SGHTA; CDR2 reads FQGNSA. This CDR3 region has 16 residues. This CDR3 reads CASSLARTGGYSPLHF. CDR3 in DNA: TGTGCCAGCAGCTTAGCTCGGACAGGGGGGTATTCACCCCTCCACTTT.

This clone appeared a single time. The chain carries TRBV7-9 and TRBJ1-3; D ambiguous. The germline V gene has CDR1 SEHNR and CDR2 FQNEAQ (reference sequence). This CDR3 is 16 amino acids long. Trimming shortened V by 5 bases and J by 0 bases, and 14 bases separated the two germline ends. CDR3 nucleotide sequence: TGTGCCAGCAGCCTCCCTATGTGGGGCTCTGGAAACACCATATATTTT. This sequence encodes CASSLPMWGSGNTIYF. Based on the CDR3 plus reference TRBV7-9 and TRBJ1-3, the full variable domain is DTGVSQNPRHKITKRGQNVTFRCDPISEHNRLYWYRQTLGQGPEFLTYFQNEAQLEKSRLLSDRFSAERPKGSFSTLEIQRTEQGDSAMYLCASSLPMWGSGNTIYFGEGSWLTVV.

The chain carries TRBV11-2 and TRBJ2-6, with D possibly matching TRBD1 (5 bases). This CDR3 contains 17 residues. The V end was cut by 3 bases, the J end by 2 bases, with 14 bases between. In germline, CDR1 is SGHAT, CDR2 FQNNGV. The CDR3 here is CASSLFRGGPGANVLTF. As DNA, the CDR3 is TGTGCCAGCAGCTTGTTTAGGGGTGGGCCTGGGGCCAACGTCCTGACTTTC.

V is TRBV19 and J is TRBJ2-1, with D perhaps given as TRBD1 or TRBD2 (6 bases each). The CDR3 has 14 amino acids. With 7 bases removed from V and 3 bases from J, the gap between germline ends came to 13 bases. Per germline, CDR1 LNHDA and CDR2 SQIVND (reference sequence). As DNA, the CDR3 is TGTGCCAGTACCCCCAGGGGAGGCTACAATGAGCAGTTCTTC. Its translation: CASTPRGGYNEQFF.

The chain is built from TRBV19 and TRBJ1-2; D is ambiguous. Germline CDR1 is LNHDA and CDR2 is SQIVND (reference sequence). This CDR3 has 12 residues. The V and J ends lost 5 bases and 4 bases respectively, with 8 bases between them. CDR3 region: CASSRVGYGYTF. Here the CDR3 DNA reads TGTGCCAGTAGTCGAGTGGGCTATGGCTACACCTTC.

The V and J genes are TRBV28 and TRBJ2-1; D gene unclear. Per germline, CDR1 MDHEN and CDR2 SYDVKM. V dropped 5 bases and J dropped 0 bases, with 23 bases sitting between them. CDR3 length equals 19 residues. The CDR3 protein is CASSRLGPSGYSSYNEQFF. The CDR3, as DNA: TGTGCCAGCAGTCGATTAGGCCCGTCCGGCTACAGCTCCTACAATGAGCAGTTCTTC.

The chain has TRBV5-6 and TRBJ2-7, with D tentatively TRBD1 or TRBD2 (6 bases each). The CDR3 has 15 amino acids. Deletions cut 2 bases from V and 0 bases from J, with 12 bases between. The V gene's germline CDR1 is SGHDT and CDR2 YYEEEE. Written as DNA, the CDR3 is TGTGCCAGCAGCTTTAGGGGGGCCCACTCCTACGAGCAGTACTTC. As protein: CASSFRGAHSYEQYF.

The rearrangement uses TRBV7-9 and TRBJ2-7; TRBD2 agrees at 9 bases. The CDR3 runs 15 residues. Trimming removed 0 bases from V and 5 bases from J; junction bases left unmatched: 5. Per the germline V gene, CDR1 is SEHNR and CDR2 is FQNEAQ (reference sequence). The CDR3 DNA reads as TGTGCCAGCAGCTTAGCGCAGGCGGGAGGGCACGAGCAGTACTTC. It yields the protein CASSLAQAGGHEQYF.

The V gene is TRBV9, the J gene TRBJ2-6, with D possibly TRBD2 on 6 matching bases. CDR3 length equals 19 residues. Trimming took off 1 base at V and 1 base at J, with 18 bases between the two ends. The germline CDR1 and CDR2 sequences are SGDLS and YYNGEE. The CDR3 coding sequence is TGTGCCAGCAGCGTAATTCACGGAGGGGCGGGGTCTGGGGCCAACGTCCTGACTTTC. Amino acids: CASSVIHGGAGSGANVLTF.

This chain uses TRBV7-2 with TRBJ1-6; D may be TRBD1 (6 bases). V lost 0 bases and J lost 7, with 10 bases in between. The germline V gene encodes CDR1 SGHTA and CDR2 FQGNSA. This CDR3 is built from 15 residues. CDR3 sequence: CASSLASGANSPLHF. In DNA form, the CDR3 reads TGTGCCAGCAGCTTAGCGTCGGGGGCGAATTCACCCCTCCACTTT.

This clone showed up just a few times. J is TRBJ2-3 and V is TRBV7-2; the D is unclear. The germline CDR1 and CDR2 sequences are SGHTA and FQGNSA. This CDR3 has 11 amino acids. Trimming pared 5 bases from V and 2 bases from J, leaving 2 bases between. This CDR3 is CASSPTDTQYF. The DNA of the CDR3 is TGTGCCAGCAGCCCCACAGATACGCAGTATTTT.

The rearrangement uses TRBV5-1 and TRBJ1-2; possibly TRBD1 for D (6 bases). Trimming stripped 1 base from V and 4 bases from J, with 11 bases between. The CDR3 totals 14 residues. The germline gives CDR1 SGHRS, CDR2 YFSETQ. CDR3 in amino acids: CASSLTGNIYGYTF. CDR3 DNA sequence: TGCGCCAGCAGCTTGACAGGGAACATCTATGGCTACACCTTC.

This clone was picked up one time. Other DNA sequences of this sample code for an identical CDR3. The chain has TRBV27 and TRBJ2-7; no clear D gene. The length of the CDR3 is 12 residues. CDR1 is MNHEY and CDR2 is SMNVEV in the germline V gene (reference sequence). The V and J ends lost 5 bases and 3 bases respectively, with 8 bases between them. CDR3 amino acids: CASSPQGYEQYF. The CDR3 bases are TGTGCCAGCAGTCCCCAAGGCTACGAGCAGTACTTC.

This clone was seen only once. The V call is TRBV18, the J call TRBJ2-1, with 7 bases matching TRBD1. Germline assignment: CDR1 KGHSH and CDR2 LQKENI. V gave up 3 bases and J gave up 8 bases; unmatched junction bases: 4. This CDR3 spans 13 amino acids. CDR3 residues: CASSPRDSYEQFF. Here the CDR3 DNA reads TGTGCCAGCTCACCTAGGGACAGCTATGAGCAGTTCTTC.

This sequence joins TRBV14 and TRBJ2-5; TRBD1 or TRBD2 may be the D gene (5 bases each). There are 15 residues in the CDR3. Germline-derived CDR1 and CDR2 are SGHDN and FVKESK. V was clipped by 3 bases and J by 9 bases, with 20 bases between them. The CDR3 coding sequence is TGTGCCAGCAGCCACCCCCGGGACGGAGCTTGGGCCCAGTACTTC. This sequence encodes CASSHPRDGAWAQYF.

The CDR3 DNA reads TGTGCCAGCAGCCCGGCTGGCAGGAACACTGAAGCTTTCTTT. Translation: CASSPAGRNTEAFF. The genes are TRBV9 and TRBJ1-1; D remains ambiguous. V was trimmed by 4 bases and J by 1 base, leaving 11 bases between them. The CDR3 extends over 14 amino acids. Looked up from germline, CDR1 is SGDLS and CDR2 is YYNGEE.

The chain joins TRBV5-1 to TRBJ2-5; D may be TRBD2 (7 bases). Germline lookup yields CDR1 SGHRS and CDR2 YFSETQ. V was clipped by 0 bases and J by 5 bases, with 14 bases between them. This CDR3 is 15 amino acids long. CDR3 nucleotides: TGCGCCAGCAGCTTGGCTCGGGGGGCAGGGGAGACCCAGTACTTC. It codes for CASSLARGAGETQYF.

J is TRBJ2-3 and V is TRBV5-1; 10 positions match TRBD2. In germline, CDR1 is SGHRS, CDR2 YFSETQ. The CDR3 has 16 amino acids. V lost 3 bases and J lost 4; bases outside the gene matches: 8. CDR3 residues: CASSSVSGRTSDTQYF. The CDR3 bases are TGCGCCAGCAGCTCAGTTAGCGGGAGGACATCAGATACGCAGTATTTT.

This CDR3 reads CASSLTSGRTDTQYF. The DNA for the CDR3 is TGTGCCAGCAGCTTAACTAGCGGGAGAACAGATACGCAGTATTTT. The V call is TRBV7-7, the J call TRBJ2-3; 11 nucleotides align to TRBD2. With V trimmed by 2 bases and J by 3 bases, 1 base remained unmatched. CDR1 SSHAT and CDR2 FNYEAQ come from the germline V gene (reference sequence). The CDR3 runs to 15 residues. Using reference TRBV7-7 and TRBJ2-3 for the parts outside the CDR3, the full variable domain is GAGVSQSPRYKVTKRGQDVTLRCDPISSHATLYWYQQALGQGPEFLTYFNYEAQPDKSGLPSDRFSAERPEGSISTLTIQRTEQRDSAMYRCASSLTSGRTDTQYFGPGTRLTVL.

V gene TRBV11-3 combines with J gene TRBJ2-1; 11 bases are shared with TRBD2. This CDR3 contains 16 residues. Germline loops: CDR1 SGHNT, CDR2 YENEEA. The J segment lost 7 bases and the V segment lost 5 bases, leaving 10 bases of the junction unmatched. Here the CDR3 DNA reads TGTGCCAGCAGCCCCGCGCCTAGCGGGAGGCAAAATGAGCAGTTCTTC. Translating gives CASSPAPSGRQNEQFF. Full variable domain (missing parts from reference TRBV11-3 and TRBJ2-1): EAGVVQSPRYKIIEKKQPVAFWCNPISGHNTLYWYLQNLGQGPELLIRYENEEAVDDSQLPKDRFSAERLKGVDSTLKIQPAELGDSAVYLCASSPAPSGRQNEQFFGPGTRLTVL.

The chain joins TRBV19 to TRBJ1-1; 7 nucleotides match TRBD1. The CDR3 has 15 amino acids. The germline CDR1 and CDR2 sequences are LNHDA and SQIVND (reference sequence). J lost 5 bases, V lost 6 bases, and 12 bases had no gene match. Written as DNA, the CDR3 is TGTGCCAGTAGCGACAAGTCAGGGGGAGGGACTGAAGCTTTCTTT. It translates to CASSDKSGGGTEAFF.

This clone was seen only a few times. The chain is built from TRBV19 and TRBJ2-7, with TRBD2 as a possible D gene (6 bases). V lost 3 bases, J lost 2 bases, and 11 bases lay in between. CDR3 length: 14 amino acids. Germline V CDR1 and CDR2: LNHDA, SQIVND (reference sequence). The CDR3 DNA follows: TGTGCCAGTAGTATCTCGGGAGCTCCCTACGAGCAGTACTTC. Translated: CASSISGAPYEQYF.

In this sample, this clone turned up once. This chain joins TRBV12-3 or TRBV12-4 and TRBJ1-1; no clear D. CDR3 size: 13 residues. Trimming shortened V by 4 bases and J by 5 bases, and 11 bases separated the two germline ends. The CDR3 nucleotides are TGTGCCAGCAGTTCCTTAGGGAGGACTGAAGCTTTCTTT. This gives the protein CASSSLGRTEAFF.

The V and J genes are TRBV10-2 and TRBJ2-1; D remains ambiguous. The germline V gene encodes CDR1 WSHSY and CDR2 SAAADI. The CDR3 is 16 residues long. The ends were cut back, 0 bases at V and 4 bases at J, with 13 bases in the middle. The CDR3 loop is CASSESLGRLYNEQFF. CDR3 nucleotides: TGCGCCAGCAGTGAGTCCCTCGGGCGCCTATACAATGAGCAGTTCTTC.

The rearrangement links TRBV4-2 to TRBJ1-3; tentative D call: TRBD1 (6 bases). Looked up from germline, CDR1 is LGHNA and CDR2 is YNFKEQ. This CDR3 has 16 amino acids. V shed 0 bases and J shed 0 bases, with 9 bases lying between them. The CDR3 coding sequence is TGTGCCAGCAGCCAAGAACTGGGGGCCTCTGGAAACACCATATATTTT. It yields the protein CASSQELGASGNTIYF.

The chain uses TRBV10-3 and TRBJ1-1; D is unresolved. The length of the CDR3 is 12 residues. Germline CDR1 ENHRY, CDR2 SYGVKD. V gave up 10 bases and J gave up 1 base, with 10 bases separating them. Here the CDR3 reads CATLTPNTEAFF. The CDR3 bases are TGTGCCACCTTGACACCGAACACTGAAGCTTTCTTT.

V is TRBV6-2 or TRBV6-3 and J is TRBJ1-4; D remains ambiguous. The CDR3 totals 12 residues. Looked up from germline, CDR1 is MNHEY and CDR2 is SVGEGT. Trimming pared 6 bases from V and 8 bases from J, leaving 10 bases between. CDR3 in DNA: TGTGCCAGCAGCCTTCGAGAGGAAAAACTGTTTTTT. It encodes CASSLREEKLFF.

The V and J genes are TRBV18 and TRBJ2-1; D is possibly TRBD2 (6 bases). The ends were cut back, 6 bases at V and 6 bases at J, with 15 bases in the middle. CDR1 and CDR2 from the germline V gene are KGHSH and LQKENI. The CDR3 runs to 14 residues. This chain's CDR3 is CASSRLEVRNEQFF. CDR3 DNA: TGTGCCAGCTCTCGACTAGAGGTGCGCAATGAGCAGTTCTTC. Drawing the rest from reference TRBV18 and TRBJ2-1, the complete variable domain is NAGVMQNPRHLVRRRGQEARLRCSPMKGHSHVYWYRQLPEEGLKFMVYLQKENIIDESGMPKERFSAEFPKEGPSILRIQQVVRGDSAAYFCASSRLEVRNEQFFGPGTRLTVL.